This record covers a single TCR beta chain. Antigen: not known. The entry originates in a study of OX40 agonist ivuxolimab in advanced cancers. Study context: Antecedent anti-PD-1, anti-PD-L1 or anti-CTLA-4 therapy was permissible, with roughly 36% having received some.

V was shortened by 6 bases and J by 3 bases, with 14 bases between the two germline ends. CDR3 size: 14 residues. Germline CDR1 reads MNHNS; CDR2 reads SASEGT. Study outcomes and limitations: Some of the lowest clonal expansion was seen in partial responders at 0.1-3.0 mg/kg.

Only in-frame clones appear in the TCRdb table, and some are missing; sequencing was by immunoSEQ multiplex PCR. The sample has tens of thousands of clones, more than 70% seen once; the top ten hold approximately 1%. Blood draws occurred at baseline, cycle 4 day 1, and cycle 7 day 1. The V and J genes are TRBV6-1 and TRBJ1-1, with a tentative D call TRBD1 (6 bases). This sequence was found in an adult with an advanced solid tumor such as melanoma, head and neck, liver or kidney cancer. Source: CD4+ or CD8+ T cells sorted from blood, taken in a trial of the OX40 agonist ivuxolimab. The CDR3 protein is CASSTRGSDTEAFF. CDR3 nucleotides: TGTGCCAGCAGCACGAGGGGGAGCGACACTGAAGCTTTCTTT.